The clone carrying this T cell receptor beta chain was counted at least ten times. Its matching antigen is unknown. For CDR3 and TCR beta VDJ profiling, genomic DNA was the template used. One entry per CDR3 protein results from TCRdb running MiXCR on the reads. Of around 64,000 distinct CDR3 sequences listed, 45% to 70% are singletons. Trimming took off 0 bases at V and 6 bases at J, with 14 bases between the two ends. The CDR3 length is 15 residues. In germline, CDR1 is DFQATT, CDR2 SNEGSKA (reference sequence). The data originate from a study of CD8+CD57+ T cells in acquired aplastic anemia. At the level of the study: Isolated CD4+ and CD8+ cells, once sorted, yielded DNA averaging about 3 ug. On average, healthy donors gave 8.5 million to 14 million reads for CD4+ cells.

Regarding the study as a whole: The same twenty-nine CD8+ CDR3 sequences occurred in patients and in controls.

Material: sorted CD4+, CD8+, or CD8+CD57+ T cells (not recorded which) from PBMCs. This clonotype was sampled from a human donor in good health, serving as a control. The chain recombines TRBV20-1 with TRBJ1-4; D call uncertain. CDR3 nucleotide sequence: TGCAGTGCTAGAGACAGAGACAAGGGAGATGAAAAACTGTTTTTT. Protein: CSARDRDKGDEKLFF.